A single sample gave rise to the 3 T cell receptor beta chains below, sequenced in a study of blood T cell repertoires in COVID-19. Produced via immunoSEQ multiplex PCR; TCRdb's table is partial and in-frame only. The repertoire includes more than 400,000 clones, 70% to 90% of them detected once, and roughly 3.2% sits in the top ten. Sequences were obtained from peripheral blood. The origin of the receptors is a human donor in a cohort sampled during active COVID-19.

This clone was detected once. CDR3 in amino acids: CASSLLAGKYNEQFF. The CDR3, as DNA: TGTGCCAGCAGTTTACTGGCAGGCAAATACAATGAGCAGTTCTTC. The J gene is TRBJ2-1, the V gene TRBV28; D call uncertain. Germline CDR1 reads MDHEN; CDR2 reads SYDVKM. V was trimmed by 2 bases and J by 4 bases, leaving 12 bases between them. CDR3 length equals 15 residues.

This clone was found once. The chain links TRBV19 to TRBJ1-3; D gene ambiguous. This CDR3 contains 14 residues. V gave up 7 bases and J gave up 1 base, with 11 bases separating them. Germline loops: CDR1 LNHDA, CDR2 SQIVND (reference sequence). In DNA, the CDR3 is TGTGCCAGTACCGAGAGGGCATCTGGAAACACCATATATTTT. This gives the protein CASTERASGNTIYF. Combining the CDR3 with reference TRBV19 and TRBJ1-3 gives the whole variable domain DGGITQSPKYLFRKEGQNVTLSCEQNLNHDAMYWYRQDPGQGLRLIYYSQIVNDFQKGDIAEGYSVSREKKESFPLTVTSAQKNPTAFYLCASTERASGNTIYFGEGSWLTVV.

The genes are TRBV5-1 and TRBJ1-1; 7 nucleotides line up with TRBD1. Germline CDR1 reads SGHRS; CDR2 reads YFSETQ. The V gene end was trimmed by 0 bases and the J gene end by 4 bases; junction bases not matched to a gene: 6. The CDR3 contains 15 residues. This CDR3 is CASSLAGGAGTEAFF. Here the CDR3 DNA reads TGCGCCAGCAGCTTGGCAGGGGGTGCGGGCACTGAAGCTTTCTTT.